Following are 18 T cell receptor beta chains from one sample sequenced in a study of cytomegalovirus exposure and HLA in healthy donors. Sequencing used immunoSEQ multiplex PCR; TCRdb keeps in-frame clones, though not all of them. The sample includes fewer than 200,000 clones, about 85% of them seen just once. Source material: PBMCs. The receptors were gathered from a man younger than 35 in good health and CMV-seropositive.

This clone was detected once. The chain couples TRBV11-2 to TRBJ2-7; no clear D. This CDR3 spans 13 amino acids. V shed 3 bases and J shed 1 base, with 7 bases lying between them. Germline V CDR1 and CDR2: SGHAT, FQNNGV. The CDR3 here is CASSFYSSYEQYF. The CDR3 DNA sequence: TGTGCCAGCAGCTTTTATAGTTCCTACGAGCAGTACTTC.

V and J are TRBV7-9 and TRBJ2-2; 8 bases align to TRBD1. With V trimmed by 5 bases and J by 2 bases, 7 bases remained unmatched. The CDR3 is 16 amino acids. The germline V gene has CDR1 SEHNR and CDR2 FQNEAQ (reference sequence). DNA for the CDR3: TGTGCCAGCAGCATCGACAGGGGTCGAAACACCGGGGAGCTGTTTTTT. It codes for CASSIDRGRNTGELFF.

V and J are TRBV28 and TRBJ1-1, with D perhaps TRBD1 (6 bases). Germline V gene data show CDR1 as MDHEN and CDR2 as SYDVKM. The CDR3 has 13 amino acids. The ends were cut back, 6 bases at V and 1 base at J, with 9 bases in the middle. The CDR3 bases are TGTGCCAGCAGCCTGACAGGGAACACTGAAGCTTTCTTT. Translation gives CASSLTGNTEAFF.

This clone was found many times. The rearrangement links TRBV5-4 to TRBJ2-1; 8 positions agree with TRBD2. This CDR3 spans 16 amino acids. Germline V lookup: CDR1 SGHNT, CDR2 YYREEE (reference sequence). J gave up 2 bases and V 0 bases, and 4 bases lay outside the gene matches. The CDR3 sequence is CASSLAGGPAYNEQFF. The DNA of the CDR3 is TGTGCCAGCAGCTTGGCGGGGGGGCCGGCCTACAATGAGCAGTTCTTC.

V and J are TRBV28 and TRBJ2-7; 9 nucleotides align to TRBD1. V was pared by 6 bases and J by 4 bases, with 4 bases of the junction left unmatched. There are 13 residues in the CDR3. Germline V CDR1 and CDR2: MDHEN, SYDVKM. The CDR3 DNA follows: TGTGCCAGCAGCCGGGGACAGGGATACGAGCAGTACTTC. It specifies CASSRGQGYEQYF.

The chain links TRBV7-9 to TRBJ2-2; the match to TRBD1 covers 9 bases. This CDR3 has 14 amino acids. Germline lookup yields CDR1 SEHNR and CDR2 FQNEAQ (reference sequence). J gave up 6 bases and V 5 bases, and 4 bases lay outside the gene matches. This chain's CDR3 is CASSRRQGAGELFF. The CDR3 DNA reads as TGTGCCAGCAGCAGGAGACAGGGGGCCGGGGAGCTGTTTTTT.

The chain uses TRBV30 and TRBJ2-7; D is perhaps TRBD2 (6 bases). Trimming removed 5 bases from V and 2 bases from J, with 13 bases in between. Germline CDR1 reads GTSNPN; CDR2 reads SVGIG (reference sequence). The CDR3 consists of 13 residues. DNA of the CDR3: TGTGCCTGGGGACCGGGACTGACCTACGAGCAGTACTTC. Protein sequence: CAWGPGLTYEQYF.

This clone was counted a few times. The chain combines TRBV6-1 with TRBJ2-7, with 13 bases identical to TRBD2. J was trimmed by 8 bases and V by 8 bases; bases with no gene match: 9. This CDR3 is 14 amino acids long. Looked up from germline, CDR1 is MNHNS and CDR2 is SASEGT. CDR3 in DNA: TGTGCCAGCTCCCGCGGACTAGCGGGAGACCAGCAGTACTTC. Protein product: CASSRGLAGDQQYF.

The chain has TRBV28 and TRBJ2-7; 8 bases line up with TRBD1. This CDR3 contains 15 residues. The germline gives CDR1 MDHEN, CDR2 SYDVKM. V shed 1 base and J 3 bases; nucleotides not matched to a gene: 5. CDR3 residues: CASSLSGGPFYEQYF. The CDR3 bases are TGTGCCAGCAGTTTATCAGGGGGCCCGTTCTACGAGCAGTACTTC.

The V and J genes are TRBV7-2 and TRBJ2-1; 10 bases are a match to TRBD2. V shed 4 bases and J 2 bases; nucleotides not matched to a gene: 11. Germline CDR1 is SGHTA and CDR2 is FQGNSA. CDR3 size: 18 residues. The CDR3 loop is CASSSPQGLATTYNEQFF. The CDR3, as DNA: TGTGCCAGCAGCTCCCCCCAGGGACTAGCGACCACCTACAATGAGCAGTTCTTC.

The chain couples TRBV6-1 to TRBJ2-1, with 9 bases lining up with TRBD2. The germline V gene has CDR1 MNHNS and CDR2 SASEGT. CDR3 length: 15 amino acids. J lost 9 bases, V lost 3 bases, and 9 bases had no gene match. CDR3 DNA: TGTGCCAGCAGTGATACGGCGGGGGGGCCGGGTGAGCAGTTCTTC. This encodes CASSDTAGGPGEQFF.

The chain recombines TRBV29-1 with TRBJ2-7; TRBD1 matches 10 bases. This CDR3 region has 12 residues. CDR1 is SQVTM and CDR2 is ANQGSEA in the germline V gene. The trim removed 6 bases at V and 6 bases at J, leaving 5 bases unmatched. As DNA, the CDR3 is TGCAGCGTCGGACAGGGGGGAGGCGAGCAGTACTTC. Its translation: CSVGQGGGEQYF.

The chain recombines TRBV7-2 with TRBJ2-3; no clear D. V was shortened by 2 bases and J by 0 bases, with 3 bases between the two germline ends. The CDR3 length is 13 residues. Germline CDR1 SGHTA, CDR2 FQGNSA. The DNA for the CDR3 is TGTGCCAGCAGCTTACCTAGCACAGATACGCAGTATTTT. It translates to CASSLPSTDTQYF.

V usage is TRBV6-1 and J usage is TRBJ2-7, with 9 bases aligning to TRBD1. Looked up from germline, CDR1 is MNHNS and CDR2 is SASEGT. V shed 5 bases and J 5 bases; nucleotides not matched to a gene: 4. The CDR3 has 13 amino acids. Here the CDR3 DNA reads TGTGCCAGCAGTCGGGACAGGGCCCACGAGCAGTACTTC. This encodes CASSRDRAHEQYF.

The J gene is TRBJ1-2, the V gene TRBV5-1, with unresolved D. Trimming shortened V by 0 bases and J by 7 bases, and 16 bases separated the two germline ends. CDR3 length equals 15 residues. Germline V gene data show CDR1 as SGHRS and CDR2 as YFSETQ. The DNA for the CDR3 is TGCGCCAGCAGCTTGGATGTCCTCGGGAGGATTGGCTACACCTTC. It codes for CASSLDVLGRIGYTF.

This clone was picked up one time. Written as DNA, the CDR3 is TGCGCCAGCAGCTGGGGGGTTCCCGGGGAGCTGTTTTTT. Translating gives CASSWGVPGELFF. The chain uses TRBV5-1 and TRBJ2-2; D may be TRBD2 (6 bases). Germline V lookup: CDR1 SGHRS, CDR2 YFSETQ. The CDR3 is made up of 13 amino acids. V was shortened by 3 bases and J by 6 bases, with 9 bases between the two germline ends.

The rearrangement links TRBV5-1 to TRBJ2-2, with 14 bases matching TRBD2. Germline trimming cut 5 bases from V and 5 bases from J; bases unmatched to any gene: 8. The germline V gene encodes CDR1 SGHRS and CDR2 YFSETQ. The length of the CDR3 is 17 residues. In DNA form, the CDR3 reads TGCGCCAGCAGACCGGGACTAGCGGGAGTCCGAACCGGGGAGCTGTTTTTT. It specifies CASRPGLAGVRTGELFF. The complete variable domain, with remaining parts taken from reference TRBV5-1 and TRBJ2-2, reads KAGVTQTPRYLIKTRGQQVTLSCSPISGHRSVSWYQQTPGQGLQFLFEYFSETQRNKGNFPGRFSGRQFSNSRSEMNVSTLELGDSALYLCASRPGLAGVRTGELFFGEGSRLTVL.

The genes are TRBV19 and TRBJ2-3; 7 bases match TRBD2. The CDR3 has 13 amino acids. The V gene's germline CDR1 is LNHDA and CDR2 SQIVND (reference sequence). The V gene end was trimmed by 4 bases and the J gene end by 6 bases; junction bases not matched to a gene: 4. CDR3 protein: CASSKGLLDTQYF. The DNA of the CDR3 is TGTGCCAGTAGTAAGGGACTATTGGATACGCAGTATTTT. Variable domain in full (rest from reference TRBV19 and TRBJ2-3): DGGITQSPKYLFRKEGQNVTLSCEQNLNHDAMYWYRQDPGQGLRLIYYSQIVNDFQKGDIAEGYSVSREKKESFPLTVTSAQKNPTAFYLCASSKGLLDTQYFGPGTRLTVL.